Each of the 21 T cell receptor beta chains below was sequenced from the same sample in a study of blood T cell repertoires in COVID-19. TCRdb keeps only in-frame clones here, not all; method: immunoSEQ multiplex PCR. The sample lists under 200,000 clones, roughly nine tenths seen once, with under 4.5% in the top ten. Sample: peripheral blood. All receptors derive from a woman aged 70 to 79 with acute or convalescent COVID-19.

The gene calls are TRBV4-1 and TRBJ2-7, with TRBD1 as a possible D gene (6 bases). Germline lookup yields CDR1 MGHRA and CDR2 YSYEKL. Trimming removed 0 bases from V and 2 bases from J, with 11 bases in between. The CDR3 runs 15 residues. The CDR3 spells CASSQEVTGPYEQYF. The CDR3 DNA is TGCGCCAGCAGCCAAGAGGTAACAGGGCCCTACGAGCAGTACTTC.

CDR3: CASSRQEISYEQYF. The CDR3 DNA is TGTGCCAGCAGCCGACAGGAAATCTCCTACGAGCAGTACTTC. The chain employs TRBV2 and TRBJ2-7; maybe TRBD1 (6 bases). V lost 6 bases, J lost 0 bases, and 12 bases lay in between. Germline CDR1 SNHLY, CDR2 FYNNEI. The CDR3 contains 14 residues.

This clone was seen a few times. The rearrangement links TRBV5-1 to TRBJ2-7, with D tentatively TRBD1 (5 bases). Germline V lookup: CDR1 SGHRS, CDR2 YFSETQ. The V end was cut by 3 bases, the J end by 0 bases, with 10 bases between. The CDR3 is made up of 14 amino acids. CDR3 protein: CASSWGTYSYEQYF. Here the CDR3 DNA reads TGCGCCAGCAGCTGGGGCACTTACTCCTACGAGCAGTACTTC.

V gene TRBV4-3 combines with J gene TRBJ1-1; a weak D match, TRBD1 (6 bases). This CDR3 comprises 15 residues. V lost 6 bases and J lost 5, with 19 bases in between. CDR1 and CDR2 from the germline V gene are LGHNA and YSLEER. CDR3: CASSPGTGRGTEAFF. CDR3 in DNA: TGCGCCAGCAGTCCAGGAACGGGTAGGGGGACTGAAGCTTTCTTT.

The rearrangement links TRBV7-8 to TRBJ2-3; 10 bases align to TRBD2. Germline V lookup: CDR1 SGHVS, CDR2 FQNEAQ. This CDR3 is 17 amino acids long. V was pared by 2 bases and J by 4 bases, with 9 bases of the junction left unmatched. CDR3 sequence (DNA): TGTGCCAGCAGCTTAAATCGTGGGACTAGCGTCCCAGATACGCAGTATTTT. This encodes CASSLNRGTSVPDTQYF.

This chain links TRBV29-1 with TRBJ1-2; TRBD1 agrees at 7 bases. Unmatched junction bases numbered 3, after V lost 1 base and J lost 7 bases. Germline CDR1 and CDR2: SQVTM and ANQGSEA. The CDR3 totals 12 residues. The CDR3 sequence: CSVEVQGFGYTF. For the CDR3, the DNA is TGCAGCGTTGAAGTACAGGGGTTTGGCTACACCTTC.

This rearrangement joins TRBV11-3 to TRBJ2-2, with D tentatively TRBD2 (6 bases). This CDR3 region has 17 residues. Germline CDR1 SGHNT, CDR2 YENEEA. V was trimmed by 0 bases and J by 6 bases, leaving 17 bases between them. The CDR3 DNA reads TGTGCCAGCAGCTTAGATCCTGGAGGGTATTCAGCCGGGGAGCTGTTTTTT. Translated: CASSLDPGGYSAGELFF. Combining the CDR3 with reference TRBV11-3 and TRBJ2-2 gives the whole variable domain EAGVVQSPRYKIIEKKQPVAFWCNPISGHNTLYWYLQNLGQGPELLIRYENEEAVDDSQLPKDRFSAERLKGVDSTLKIQPAELGDSAVYLCASSLDPGGYSAGELFFGEGSRLTVL.

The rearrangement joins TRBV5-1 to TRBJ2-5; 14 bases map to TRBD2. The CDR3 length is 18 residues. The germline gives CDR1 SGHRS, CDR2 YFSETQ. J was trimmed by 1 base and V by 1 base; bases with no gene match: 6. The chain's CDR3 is CASSLQGTSGSGQETQYF. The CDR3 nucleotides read TGCGCCAGCAGCTTGCAGGGGACTAGCGGGAGTGGCCAAGAGACCCAGTACTTC.

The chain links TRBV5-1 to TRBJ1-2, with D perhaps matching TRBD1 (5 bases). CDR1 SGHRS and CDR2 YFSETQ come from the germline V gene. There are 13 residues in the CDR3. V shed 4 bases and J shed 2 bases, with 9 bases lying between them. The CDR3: CASSAGVNYGYTF. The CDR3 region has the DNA TGCGCCAGCAGCGCGGGGGTAAACTATGGCTACACCTTC.

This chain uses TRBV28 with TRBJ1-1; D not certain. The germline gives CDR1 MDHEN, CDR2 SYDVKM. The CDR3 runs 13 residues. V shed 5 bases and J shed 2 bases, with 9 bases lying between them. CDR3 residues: CASSPAGNTEAFF. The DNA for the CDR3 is TGTGCCAGCAGTCCGGCAGGCAACACTGAAGCTTTCTTT. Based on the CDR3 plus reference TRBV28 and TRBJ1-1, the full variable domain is DVKVTQSSRYLVKRTGEKVFLECVQDMDHENMFWYRQDPGLGLRLIYFSYDVKMKEKGDIPEGYSVSREKKERFSLILESASTNQTSMYLCASSPAGNTEAFFGQGTRLTVV.

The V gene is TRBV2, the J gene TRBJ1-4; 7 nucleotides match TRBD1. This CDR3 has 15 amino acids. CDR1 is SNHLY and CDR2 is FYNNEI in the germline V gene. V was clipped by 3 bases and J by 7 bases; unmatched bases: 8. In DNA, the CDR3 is TGTGCCAGCAGTGAGATGGGACAGATAGGTGAAAAACTGTTTTTT. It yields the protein CASSEMGQIGEKLFF.

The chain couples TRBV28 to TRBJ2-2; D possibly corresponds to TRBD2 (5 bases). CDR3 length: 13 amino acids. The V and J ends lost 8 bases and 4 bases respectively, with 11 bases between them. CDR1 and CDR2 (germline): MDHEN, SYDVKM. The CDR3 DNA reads TGTGCCAGCTCTAGCTGGAGCACCGGGGAGCTGTTTTTT. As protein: CASSSWSTGELFF.

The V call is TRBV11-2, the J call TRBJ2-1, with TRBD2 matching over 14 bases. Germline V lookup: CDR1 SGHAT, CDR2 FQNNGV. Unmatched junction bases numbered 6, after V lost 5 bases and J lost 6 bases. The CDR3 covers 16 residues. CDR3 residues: CASSLGTSGSANEQFF. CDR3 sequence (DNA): TGTGCCAGCAGCCTTGGGACTAGCGGGAGTGCCAATGAGCAGTTCTTC.

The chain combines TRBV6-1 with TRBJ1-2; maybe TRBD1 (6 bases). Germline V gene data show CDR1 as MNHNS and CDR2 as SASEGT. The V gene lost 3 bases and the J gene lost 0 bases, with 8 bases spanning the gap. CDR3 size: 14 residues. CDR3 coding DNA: TGTGCCAGCAGTGAGTCAGGGGCTAACTATGGCTACACCTTC. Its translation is CASSESGANYGYTF.

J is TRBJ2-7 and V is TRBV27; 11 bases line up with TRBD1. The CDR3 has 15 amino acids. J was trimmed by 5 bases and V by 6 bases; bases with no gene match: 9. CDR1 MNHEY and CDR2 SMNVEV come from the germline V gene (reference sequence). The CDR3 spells CASSLRTGGRHEQYF. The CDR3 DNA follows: TGTGCCAGCAGCTTGCGGACAGGGGGCAGGCACGAGCAGTACTTC.

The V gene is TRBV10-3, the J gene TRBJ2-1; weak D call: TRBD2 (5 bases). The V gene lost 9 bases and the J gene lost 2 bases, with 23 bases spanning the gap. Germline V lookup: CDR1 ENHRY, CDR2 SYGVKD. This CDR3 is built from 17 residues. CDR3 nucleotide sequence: TGTGCCATTACCGAGAACCCTACTAGTCCGCCCTACAATGAGCAGTTCTTC. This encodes CAITENPTSPPYNEQFF.

CDR3 in DNA: TGTGCCAGCATCGCAGCGGGCGGCTACGAGGCGCAGTATTTT. Amino acid sequence: CASIAAGGYEAQYF. This chain joins TRBV28 and TRBJ2-3, with a tentative D call TRBD2 (6 bases). CDR1 is MDHEN and CDR2 is SYDVKM in the germline V gene. The CDR3 has 14 residues. V lost 7 bases, J lost 10 bases, and 21 bases lay in between. The full variable domain, in which reference TRBV28 and TRBJ2-3 provide the parts outside the CDR3, is DVKVTQSSRYLVKRTGEKVFLECVQDMDHENMFWYRQDPGLGLRLIYFSYDVKMKEKGDIPEGYSVSREKKERFSLILESASTNQTSMYLCASIAAGGYEAQYFGPGTRLTVL.

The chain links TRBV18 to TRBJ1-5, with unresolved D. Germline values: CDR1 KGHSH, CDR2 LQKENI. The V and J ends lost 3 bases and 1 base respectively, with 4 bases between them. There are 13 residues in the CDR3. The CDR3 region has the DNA TGTGCCAGCTCACCGGAGAGCAATCAGCCCCAGCATTTT. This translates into CASSPESNQPQHF. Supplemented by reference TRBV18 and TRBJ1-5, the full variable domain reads NAGVMQNPRHLVRRRGQEARLRCSPMKGHSHVYWYRQLPEEGLKFMVYLQKENIIDESGMPKERFSAEFPKEGPSILRIQQVVRGDSAAYFCASSPESNQPQHFGDGTRLSIL.

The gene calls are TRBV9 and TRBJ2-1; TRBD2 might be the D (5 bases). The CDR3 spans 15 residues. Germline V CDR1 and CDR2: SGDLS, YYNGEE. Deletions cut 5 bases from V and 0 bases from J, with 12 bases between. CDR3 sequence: CASSASGVSYNEQFF. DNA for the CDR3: TGTGCCAGCAGTGCCTCCGGGGTCTCCTACAATGAGCAGTTCTTC.

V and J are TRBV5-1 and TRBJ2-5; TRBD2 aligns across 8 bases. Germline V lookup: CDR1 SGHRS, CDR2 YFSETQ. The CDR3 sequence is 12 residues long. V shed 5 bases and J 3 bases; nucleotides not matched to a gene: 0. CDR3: CASSSGEETQYF. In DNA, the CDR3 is TGCGCCAGCAGTAGCGGGGAAGAGACCCAGTACTTC.

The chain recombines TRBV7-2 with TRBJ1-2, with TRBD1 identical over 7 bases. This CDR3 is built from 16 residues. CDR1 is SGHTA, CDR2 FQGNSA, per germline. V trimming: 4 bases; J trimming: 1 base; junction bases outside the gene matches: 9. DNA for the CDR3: TGTGCCAGCAGCTCGGCCATGACAGGGATTAACTATGGCTACACCTTC. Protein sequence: CASSSAMTGINYGYTF. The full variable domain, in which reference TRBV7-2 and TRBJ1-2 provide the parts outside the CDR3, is GAGVSQSPSNKVTEKGKDVELRCDPISGHTALYWYRQSLGQGLEFLIYFQGNSAPDKSGLPSDRFSAERTGGSVSTLTIQRTQQEDSAVYLCASSSAMTGINYGYTFGSGTRLTVV.